The 22 T cell receptor beta chains reported below all come from one sample, sequenced in a study of blood T cell repertoires in COVID-19. Using immunoSEQ multiplex PCR, the repertoire was profiled, and TCRdb retains in-frame clones only, with some absent. The sample lists some 200,000 clones, about 86% seen once, with roughly 6.9% in the top ten. Sequenced input: PBMCs or T cells enriched from blood (not recorded which). The source of these receptors is a middle-aged man who had recovered from COVID-19.

The chain uses TRBV5-1 and TRBJ2-2; no clear D. V gave up 3 bases and J gave up 7 bases, with 13 bases separating them. This CDR3 has 14 amino acids. Germline assignment: CDR1 SGHRS and CDR2 YFSETQ. CDR3 sequence reads: CASSSPGSSGELFF. CDR3 sequence (DNA): TGCGCCAGCAGCTCCCCGGGTTCCAGCGGGGAGCTGTTTTTT.

The chain joins TRBV15 to TRBJ2-7, with 11 bases aligning to TRBD1. V was pared by 3 bases and J by 5 bases, with 6 bases of the junction left unmatched. From germline, CDR1 is LNHNV and CDR2 YYDKDF (reference sequence). There are 15 residues in the CDR3. The CDR3 loop reads CATSSLGDRGNEQYF. The CDR3 DNA is TGTGCCACCAGCAGTCTGGGGGACAGGGGGAACGAGCAGTACTTC. The whole variable domain, filled in from reference TRBV15 and TRBJ2-7, reads DAMVIQNPRYQVTQFGKPVTLSCSQTLNHNVMYWYQQKSSQAPKLLFHYYDKDFNNEADTPDNFQSRRPNTSFCFLDIRSPGLGDTAMYLCATSSLGDRGNEQYFGPGTRLTVT.

The J gene is TRBJ1-4, the V gene TRBV5-1, with a possible D match to TRBD1 (6 bases). The CDR3 has 16 amino acids. The germline V gene has CDR1 SGHRS and CDR2 YFSETQ. With 0 bases removed from V and 2 bases from J, the gap between germline ends came to 11 bases. DNA of the CDR3: TGCGCCAGCAGCTTGGAACAGCAGGGGACTAATGAAAAACTGTTTTTT. Its protein is CASSLEQQGTNEKLFF.

J is TRBJ2-2 and V is TRBV19; 8 bases match TRBD1. The CDR3 is made up of 17 amino acids. V gave up 5 bases and J gave up 4 bases; unmatched junction bases: 12. The germline V gene has CDR1 LNHDA and CDR2 SQIVND (reference sequence). The CDR3 reads CASSWARGRLSTGELFF. CDR3 nucleotide sequence: TGTGCCAGTAGTTGGGCCAGGGGGCGACTCTCCACCGGGGAGCTGTTTTTT.

The rearrangement joins TRBV7-9 to TRBJ2-1; possibly TRBD1 for D (6 bases). V lost 2 bases, J lost 7 bases, and 6 bases lay in between. Germline loops: CDR1 SEHNR, CDR2 FQNEAQ (reference sequence). The CDR3 totals 12 residues. The DNA for the CDR3 is TGTGCCAGCAGCTTAACAGGGAATGAGCAGTTCTTC. Amino acids: CASSLTGNEQFF.

The chain couples TRBV5-5 to TRBJ1-5; D is perhaps TRBD1 (6 bases). Per germline, CDR1 SGHKS and CDR2 YYEKEE (reference sequence). V gave up 0 bases and J gave up 7 bases, with 17 bases separating them. This CDR3 region has 16 residues. The CDR3 spells CASSLVPGGSGQPQHF. The CDR3 DNA reads TGTGCCAGCAGCTTGGTTCCGGGGGGCTCAGGGCAGCCCCAGCATTTT.

The chain is built from TRBV2 and TRBJ1-5; no firm D call. The CDR3 is 12 amino acids. Trimming cost V 8 bases and J 5 bases, with 10 bases left between them. Germline assignment: CDR1 SNHLY and CDR2 FYNNEI. The CDR3 sequence is CASGVYDQPQHF. As DNA, the CDR3 is TGTGCCAGCGGTGTCTATGATCAGCCCCAGCATTTT.

This chain connects TRBV5-1 to TRBJ2-1, with TRBD2 as a possible D gene (5 bases). CDR1 is SGHRS, CDR2 YFSETQ, per germline. The V end was cut by 4 bases, the J end by 10 bases, with 24 bases between. The CDR3 length is 16 residues. The DNA for the CDR3 is TGCGCCAGCAGCCCTGCGGGCGGTCAACTGGTCTCGGAGCAGTTCTTC. It encodes CASSPAGGQLVSEQFF. Full variable domain (outside the CDR3, taken from reference TRBV5-1 and TRBJ2-1): KAGVTQTPRYLIKTRGQQVTLSCSPISGHRSVSWYQQTPGQGLQFLFEYFSETQRNKGNFPGRFSGRQFSNSRSEMNVSTLELGDSALYLCASSPAGGQLVSEQFFGPGTRLTVL.

J is TRBJ1-5 and V is TRBV19, with 10 positions matching TRBD1. The CDR3 covers 13 residues. The germline gives CDR1 LNHDA, CDR2 SQIVND (reference sequence). V dropped 9 bases and J dropped 5; count of bases not matched to a gene: 4. CDR3 loop: CASRTGGDQPQHF. The CDR3 nucleotides are TGTGCCAGCCGGACAGGGGGGGATCAGCCCCAGCATTTT.

This clone has a handful of counts. The V call is TRBV19, the J call TRBJ2-7; D unresolved. The germline CDR1 and CDR2 sequences are LNHDA and SQIVND (reference sequence). The CDR3 runs 16 residues. The V and J ends lost 1 base and 1 base respectively, with 14 bases between them. The CDR3 spells CASSIVGPTTSYEQYF. CDR3 sequence (DNA): TGTGCCAGTAGTATAGTTGGGCCTACCACTTCCTACGAGCAGTACTTC.

V gene TRBV29-1 combines with J gene TRBJ1-2; TRBD1 aligns across 10 bases. CDR3 size: 12 residues. CDR1 is SQVTM, CDR2 ANQGSEA, per germline. J lost 8 bases, V lost 7 bases, and 7 bases had no gene match. The CDR3 DNA reads as TGCAGCGCCCTGACAGGGGGCGAGGGCTACACCTTC. Its translation: CSALTGGEGYTF.

CDR3 loop: CAWSDPAGRGGNTIYF. CDR3 nucleotides: TGTGCCTGGAGTGATCCAGCTGGACGGGGGGGAAACACCATATATTTT. This chain joins TRBV30 and TRBJ1-3; possibly TRBD1 for D (5 bases). Trimming took off 1 base at V and 4 bases at J, with 17 bases between the two ends. The CDR3 runs 16 residues. Germline V gives CDR1 GTSNPN, CDR2 SVGIG (reference sequence).

The rearrangement uses TRBV5-1 and TRBJ2-1; no clear D. Trimming took off 2 bases at V and 1 base at J, with 10 bases between the two ends. The V gene's germline CDR1 is SGHRS and CDR2 YFSETQ. The CDR3 length is 15 residues. The CDR3 loop reads CASSFGGQSYNEQFF. The CDR3 DNA is TGCGCCAGCAGCTTTGGTGGGCAGTCCTACAATGAGCAGTTCTTC.

The V gene is TRBV10-2, the J gene TRBJ2-2; 8 bases are shared with TRBD2. This CDR3 is 18 amino acids long. The V and J ends lost 4 bases and 5 bases, in that order; junction bases with no gene match: 15. Germline V lookup: CDR1 WSHSY, CDR2 SAAADI. The CDR3 loop is CASSAVGSGGGGTGELFF. In DNA form, the CDR3 reads TGCGCCAGCAGTGCGGTGGGCAGCGGGGGAGGCGGGACCGGGGAGCTGTTTTTT.

The V and J genes are TRBV19 and TRBJ2-1, with 7 bases fitting TRBD2. V shed 5 bases and J 6 bases; nucleotides not matched to a gene: 10. Germline-derived CDR1 and CDR2 are LNHDA and SQIVND (reference sequence). This CDR3 has 15 residues. As DNA, the CDR3 is TGTGCCAGTAGTTTCTCCCGGACGGGGGGCAATGAGCAGTTCTTC. It yields the protein CASSFSRTGGNEQFF.

This sequence joins TRBV11-2 and TRBJ2-3, with D tentatively TRBD2 (6 bases). Germline CDR1 SGHAT, CDR2 FQNNGV. The V gene lost 5 bases and the J gene lost 1 base, with 19 bases spanning the gap. The CDR3 length is 17 residues. The CDR3 sequence: CASSAGLARRRTDTQYF. Written as DNA, the CDR3 is TGTGCCAGCAGCGCGGGGCTAGCTCGCCGTCGCACAGATACGCAGTATTTT.

V and J are TRBV9 and TRBJ1-5; D possibly corresponds to TRBD1 (6 bases). Per germline, CDR1 SGDLS and CDR2 YYNGEE. The CDR3 has 15 residues. The germline V and J ends were trimmed by 2 bases and 4 bases, with 13 bases remaining between them. CDR3 in amino acids: CASSVGTLPNQPQHF. DNA for the CDR3: TGTGCCAGCAGCGTCGGGACACTGCCTAATCAGCCCCAGCATTTT.

This chain links TRBV4-2 with TRBJ1-2; D not resolved. The length of the CDR3 is 15 residues. The ends were cut back, 0 bases at V and 5 bases at J, with 13 bases in the middle. Germline V lookup: CDR1 LGHNA, CDR2 YNFKEQ. The CDR3 reads CASSQEEGGRYGYTF. The DNA of the CDR3 is TGTGCCAGCAGCCAAGAAGAGGGAGGGAGGTATGGCTACACCTTC.

This clone is a singleton in its sample. The chain couples TRBV30 to TRBJ1-6; D call uncertain. Germline CDR1 and CDR2: GTSNPN and SVGIG (reference sequence). V lost 5 bases and J 7 bases, leaving 12 bases between the germline ends. The CDR3 loop spans 13 amino acids. DNA for the CDR3: TGTGCCTGGTCGAAACAGTCAAATTCACCCCTCCACTTT. This encodes CAWSKQSNSPLHF.

Only one count was recorded for this clone. V and J are TRBV5-4 and TRBJ1-1; D ambiguous. The CDR3 covers 16 residues. V was cut by 4 bases and J by 0 bases, with 16 bases left in between. Germline-derived CDR1 and CDR2 are SGHNT and YYREEE (reference sequence). The CDR3: CASSPQRPSLNTEAFF. The CDR3 coding sequence is TGTGCCAGCAGCCCCCAGAGGCCATCCTTGAACACTGAAGCTTTCTTT.

The gene calls are TRBV2 and TRBJ2-5; the D gene is possibly TRBD2 (6 bases). CDR3 length equals 15 residues. The germline CDR1 and CDR2 sequences are SNHLY and FYNNEI. V lost 7 bases to trimming and J lost 4 bases, with 19 bases between them. CDR3 DNA sequence: TGTGCCAGCAAATTGGACACCCCCGGGGGAGAGACCCAGTACTTC. Its translation: CASKLDTPGGETQYF.

V and J are TRBV2 and TRBJ1-2; D might be TRBD1 (6 bases). The CDR3 extends over 14 amino acids. Per germline, CDR1 SNHLY and CDR2 FYNNEI. The V end was cut by 2 bases, the J end by 5 bases, with 12 bases between. The CDR3 is CASSERDTSYGYTF. As DNA, the CDR3 is TGTGCCAGCAGTGAACGGGACACCTCATATGGCTACACCTTC. Variable domain in full (rest from reference TRBV2 and TRBJ1-2): EPEVTQTPSHQVTQMGQEVILRCVPISNHLYFYWYRQILGQKVEFLVSFYNNEISEKSEIFDDQFSVERPDGSNFTLKIRSTKLEDSAMYFCASSERDTSYGYTFGSGTRLTVV.